This TCR beta chain originates from a study of EBV T-cell therapy then PD-1 blockade in nasopharyngeal carcinoma. Documented treatment: AdE1-LMPpoly-expanded autologous EBV-specific T-cell therapy followed by anti-PD-1 nivolumab. CDR3 length: 12 amino acids. V lost 1 base and J lost 2, with 2 bases in between. This clone was found once. The antigen is undetermined. The repertoire was sequenced with immunoSEQ multiplex PCR; TCRdb's copy has only in-frame clones and lacks some. The sample lists more than 20,000 clones, approximately 83% occurring once. The chain is built from TRBV12-3 or TRBV12-4 and TRBJ1-2; unclear D gene. The sequencing used CD8+ T cells from blood, collected at day -245 from a patient whose treatment included autologous EBV-specific T cells and nivolumab. This sequence originates from a man in his forties or fifties with nasopharyngeal carcinoma. The CDR3 DNA sequence: TGTGCCAGCAGTTTAGAGAACTATGGCTACACCTTC. This gives the protein CASSLENYGYTF.